Detailed here is one T cell receptor (beta chain). After removal of 3 bases from V and 6 bases from J, the junction contained 2 bases not matched to a gene. CDR3 length: 14 residues. CDR1 LNHNV and CDR2 YYDKDF come from the germline V gene (reference sequence). This sample stems from a study of preoperative IRX-2 immunotherapy in early breast cancer. Profiling relied on immunoSEQ multiplex PCR, and the TCRdb table lists in-frame clones only, not all of them. This table has around 30,000 clones, 78% appearing once. Treatment meaning: preoperative locoregional IRX-2 cytokine immunotherapy. Samples came from a phase Ib trial of preoperative locoregional IRX-2 cytokine immunotherapy.

This rearrangement joins TRBV15 to TRBJ1-4; 9 bases map to TRBD1. Sequenced here: lymph node tissue, sampled before IRX-2 immunotherapy. The TCR comes from a human donor with breast cancer. This CDR3 reads CATSRDRGHEKLFF. DNA for the CDR3: TGTGCCACCAGCAGGGACAGGGGTCATGAAAAACTGTTTTTT.